This TCR beta chain was retrieved from a study of T-cell reconstitution after alpha-beta-depleted transplantation in children. Using unique molecular identifiers, the investigators prepared the TCRbeta library. TCRdb redid the calling of the PCR reads with MiXCR, one entry per CDR3 protein. Of 250,000 to 300,000 distinct CDR3 sequences listed, over 9.5% are singletons. Concerning this clonotype: Its target is unknown.

Study results and caveats: Once a year had passed after transplant, T-cell counts and diversity came mostly from newly produced T cells. Surviving recipient T cells and intrathymic progenitors accounted for some patients' high TCRbeta diversity at day 60. Several hundred expanded graft clones reportedly were the source of alpha-beta T cells about two months after transplant.

Specimen: PBMCs, collected before TCRalphabeta/CD19-depleted stem cell transplant. The sequence derives from a boy less than two years old with acute myeloid leukemia, due to receive a stem cell transplant.

CDR3: CASSIGGREQFF. In DNA form, the CDR3 reads TGTGCCAGTAGTATAGGGGGCCGTGAGCAGTTCTTC. The rearrangement joins TRBV19 to TRBJ2-1; tentatively, D is TRBD1 (5 bases). The length of the CDR3 is 12 residues. With 1 base removed from V and 9 bases from J, the gap between germline ends came to 7 bases. The V gene's germline CDR1 is LNHDA and CDR2 SQIVND (reference sequence).